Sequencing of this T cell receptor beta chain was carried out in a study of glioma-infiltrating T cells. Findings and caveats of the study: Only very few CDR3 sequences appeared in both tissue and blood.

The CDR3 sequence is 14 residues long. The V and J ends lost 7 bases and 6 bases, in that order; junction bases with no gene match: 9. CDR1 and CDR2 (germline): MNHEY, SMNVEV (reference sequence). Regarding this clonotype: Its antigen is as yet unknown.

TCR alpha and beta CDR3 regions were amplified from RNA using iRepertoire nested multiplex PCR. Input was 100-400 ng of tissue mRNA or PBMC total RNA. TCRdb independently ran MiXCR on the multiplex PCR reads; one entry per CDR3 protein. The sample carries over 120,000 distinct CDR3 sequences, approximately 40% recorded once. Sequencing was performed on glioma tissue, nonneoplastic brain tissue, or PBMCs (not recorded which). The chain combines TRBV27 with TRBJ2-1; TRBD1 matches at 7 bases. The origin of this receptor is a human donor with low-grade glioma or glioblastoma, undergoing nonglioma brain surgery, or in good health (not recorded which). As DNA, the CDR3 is TGTGCCAGCATCGGGACAGCGAATGCCAATGAGCAGTTCTTC. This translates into CASIGTANANEQFF.